A few counts support the clone carrying this T cell receptor beta chain. What it binds is not known. This sample was taken from a study of T-cell reconstitution after alpha-beta-depleted transplantation in children. Germline CDR1 is SGHRS and CDR2 is YFSETQ. Trimming left V 0 bases short and J 4 bases short, with 10 bases between. The CDR3 extends over 14 amino acids. General study findings and limits: Several hundred expanded graft clones reportedly were the source of alpha-beta T cells about two months after transplant. Hyperexpanded clones declined; after one year, newly produced T cells mostly supplied diversity.

A TCRbeta library incorporating unique molecular identifiers was prepared. Using its own MiXCR run on the PCR reads, TCRdb lists one record per CDR3 protein. The sample includes a few hundred thousand distinct CDR3 sequences, about 17% seen only once; the top ten take less than 30%. The chain is built from TRBV5-1 and TRBJ1-2; D may be TRBD1 (6 bases). This clonotype was sampled from a boy younger than two who had a stem cell transplant for Wiskott-Aldrich syndrome, so the T cells may come from the graft donor. The specimen comprised PBMCs, mostly from graft donor cells, sampled 360 days after TCRalphabeta/CD19-depleted stem cell transplant. In DNA form, the CDR3 reads TGCGCCAGCAGCTTGGGGGGGCGTGTCTATGGCTACACCTTC. Translating it yields CASSLGGRVYGYTF.